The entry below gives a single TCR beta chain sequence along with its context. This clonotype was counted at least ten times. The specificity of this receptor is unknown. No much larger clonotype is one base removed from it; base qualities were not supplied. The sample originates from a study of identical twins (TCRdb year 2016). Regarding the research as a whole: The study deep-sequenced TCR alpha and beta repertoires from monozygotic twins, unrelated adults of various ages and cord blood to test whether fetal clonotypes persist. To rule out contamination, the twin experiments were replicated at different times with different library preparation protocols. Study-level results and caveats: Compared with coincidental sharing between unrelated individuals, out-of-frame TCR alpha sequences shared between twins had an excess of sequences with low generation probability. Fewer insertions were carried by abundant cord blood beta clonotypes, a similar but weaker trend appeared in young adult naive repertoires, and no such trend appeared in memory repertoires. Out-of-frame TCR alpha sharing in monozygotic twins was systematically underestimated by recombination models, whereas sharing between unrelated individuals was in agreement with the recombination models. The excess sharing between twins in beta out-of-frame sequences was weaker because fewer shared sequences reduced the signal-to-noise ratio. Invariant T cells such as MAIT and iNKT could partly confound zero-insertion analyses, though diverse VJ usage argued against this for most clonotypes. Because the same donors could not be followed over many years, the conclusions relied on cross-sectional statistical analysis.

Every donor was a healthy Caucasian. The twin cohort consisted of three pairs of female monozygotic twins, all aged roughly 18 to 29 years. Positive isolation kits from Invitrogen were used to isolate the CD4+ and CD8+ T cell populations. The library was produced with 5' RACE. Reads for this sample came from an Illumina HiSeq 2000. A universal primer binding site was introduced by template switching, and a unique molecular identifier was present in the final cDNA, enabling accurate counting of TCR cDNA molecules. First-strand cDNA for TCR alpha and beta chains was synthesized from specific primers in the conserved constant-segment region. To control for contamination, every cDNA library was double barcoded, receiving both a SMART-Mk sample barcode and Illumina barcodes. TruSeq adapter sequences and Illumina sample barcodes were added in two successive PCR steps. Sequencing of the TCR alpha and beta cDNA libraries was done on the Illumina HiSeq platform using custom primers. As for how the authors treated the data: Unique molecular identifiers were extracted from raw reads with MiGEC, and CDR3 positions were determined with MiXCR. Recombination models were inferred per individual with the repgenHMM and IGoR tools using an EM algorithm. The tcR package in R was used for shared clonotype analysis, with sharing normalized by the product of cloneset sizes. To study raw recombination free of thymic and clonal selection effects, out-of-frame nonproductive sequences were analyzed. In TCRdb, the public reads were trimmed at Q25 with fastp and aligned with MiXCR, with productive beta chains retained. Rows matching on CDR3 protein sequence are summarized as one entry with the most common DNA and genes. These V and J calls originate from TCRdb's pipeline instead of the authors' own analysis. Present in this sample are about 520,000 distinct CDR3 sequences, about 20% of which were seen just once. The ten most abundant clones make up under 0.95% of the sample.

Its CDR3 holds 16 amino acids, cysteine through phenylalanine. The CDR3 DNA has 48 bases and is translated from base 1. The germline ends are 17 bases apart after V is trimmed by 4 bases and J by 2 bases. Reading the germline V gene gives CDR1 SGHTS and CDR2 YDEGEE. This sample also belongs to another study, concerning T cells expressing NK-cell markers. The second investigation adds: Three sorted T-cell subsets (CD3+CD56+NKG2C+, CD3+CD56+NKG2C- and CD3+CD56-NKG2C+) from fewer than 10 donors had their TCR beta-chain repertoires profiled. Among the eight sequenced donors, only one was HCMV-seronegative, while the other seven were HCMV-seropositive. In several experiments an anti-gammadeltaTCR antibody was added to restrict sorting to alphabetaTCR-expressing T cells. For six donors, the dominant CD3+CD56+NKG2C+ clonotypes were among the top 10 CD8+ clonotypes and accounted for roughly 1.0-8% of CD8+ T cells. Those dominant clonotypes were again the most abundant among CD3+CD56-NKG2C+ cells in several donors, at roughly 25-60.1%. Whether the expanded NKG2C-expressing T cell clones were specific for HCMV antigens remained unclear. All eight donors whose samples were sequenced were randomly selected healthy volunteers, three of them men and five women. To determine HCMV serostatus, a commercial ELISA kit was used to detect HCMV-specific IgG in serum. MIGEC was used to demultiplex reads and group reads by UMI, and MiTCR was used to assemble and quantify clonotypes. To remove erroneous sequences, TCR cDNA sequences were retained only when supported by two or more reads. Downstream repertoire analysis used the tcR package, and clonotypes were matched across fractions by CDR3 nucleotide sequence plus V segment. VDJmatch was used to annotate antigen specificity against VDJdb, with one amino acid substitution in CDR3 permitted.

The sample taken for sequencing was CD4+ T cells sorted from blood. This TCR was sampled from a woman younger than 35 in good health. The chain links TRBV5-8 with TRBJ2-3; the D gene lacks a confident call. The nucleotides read TGTGCCAGCAGCACGTCCGGAAACCTTTACACAGATACGCAGTATTTT. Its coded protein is CASSTSGNLYTDTQYF.